A selection of T cell receptor beta chains follows, all from one sample in a study of early T cells in non-severe SARS-CoV-2 infection. TCRdb re-analysed the 5' RACE reads in MiXCR, keeping a single row per CDR3 protein. This repertoire shows 20,000 to 25,000 distinct CDR3 sequences, nearly 5.5% found once; its top ten account for roughly a tenth. Sequenced input: whole blood. The receptors come from an adult who was a healthcare worker with PCR-confirmed SARS-CoV-2 infection or an uninfected control (not recorded which). Both conserved end residues are part of each CDR3. Each record gives: D gene, V gene, clone size, J gene, CDR3 protein, CDR3 DNA. D genes are given only for firm matches. A row's size may be missing; if present it is once, few, many or a size class.

D: -; V: TRBV4-3; size: many; J: TRBJ2-6; CDR3: CASSQDPVLEPSGANVLTF; DNA: TGCGCCAGCAGCCAAGATCCGGTACTGGAACCCTCTGGGGCCAACGTCCTGACTTTC
D: TRBD1; V: TRBV6-6; size: few; J: TRBJ1-2; CDR3: CASRTGYGYTF; DNA: TGTGCCAGCAGGACAGGGTATGGCTACACCTTC
D: -; V: TRBV6-1; size: few; J: TRBJ2-5; CDR3: CASSEVPGDQETQYF; DNA: TGTGCCAGCAGTGAAGTACCGGGAGACCAAGAGACCCAGTACTTC
D: TRBD2; V: TRBV20-1; size: many; J: TRBJ2-5; CDR3: CSARVVGGTSGSRETQYF; DNA: TGCAGTGCTAGAGTTGTGGGTGGGACTAGCGGGAGTCGCGAGACCCAGTACTTC
D: -; V: TRBV25-1; size: many; J: TRBJ1-6; CDR3: CASHSGPTEYSPLHF; DNA: TGTGCCAGCCACAGTGGACCGACCGAATATTCACCCCTCCACTTT
D: TRBD2; V: TRBV29-1; size: many; J: TRBJ2-1; CDR3: CSVRTSGLSYNEQFF; DNA: TGCAGCGTGCGGACTAGCGGGTTGTCCTACAATGAGCAGTTCTTC
D: TRBD1; V: TRBV10-3; size: many; J: TRBJ1-1; CDR3: CAISRQGAMNTEAFF; DNA: TGTGCCATCAGTAGACAGGGGGCAATGAACACTGAAGCTTTCTTT
D: -; V: TRBV10-3; size: -; J: TRBJ2-7; CDR3: CAISVGALSYEQYF; DNA: TGTGCCATCAGTGTGGGGGCTCTCTCCTACGAGCAGTACTTC
D: -; V: TRBV2; size: few; J: TRBJ1-5; CDR3: CASSNTGHSNQPQHF; DNA: TGTGCCAGCAGCAATACAGGGCATAGCAATCAGCCCCAGCATTTT
D: TRBD2; V: TRBV4-2; size: medium-sized; J: TRBJ2-1; CDR3: CASSQAPREGNEQFF; DNA: TGTGCCAGCAGCCAAGCCCCGAGGGAGGGAAATGAGCAGTTCTTC
D: TRBD2; V: TRBV6-2/TRBV6-3; size: -; J: TRBJ2-3; CDR3: CASSYWRGDTDTQYF; DNA: TGTGCCAGCAGTTACTGGCGGGGGGACACAGATACGCAGTATTTT
D: -; V: TRBV19; size: medium-sized; J: TRBJ2-6; CDR3: CASSSKEGSGANVLTF; DNA: TGTGCCAGTAGTTCAAAGGAGGGGTCTGGGGCCAACGTCCTGACTTTC
D: TRBD2; V: TRBV12-3/TRBV12-4; size: many; J: TRBJ2-1; CDR3: CASSFRVSGNYNEQFF; DNA: TGTGCCAGCAGTTTCCGGGTAAGCGGGAATTACAATGAGCAGTTCTTC
D: TRBD2; V: TRBV24-1; size: few; J: TRBJ2-1; CDR3: CATGTSGNNEQFF; DNA: TGTGCCACCGGGACTAGCGGAAACAATGAGCAGTTCTTC
D: TRBD2; V: TRBV7-2; size: many; J: TRBJ2-3; CDR3: CASSLGTSGRTDTQYF; DNA: TGTGCCAGCAGCTTAGGGACTAGCGGGAGGACAGATACGCAGTATTTT
D: -; V: TRBV16; size: many; J: TRBJ2-2; CDR3: CASSQSRVAGELFF; DNA: TGTGCCAGCAGCCAATCTCGGGTCGCCGGGGAGCTGTTTTTT
D: TRBD2; V: TRBV29-1; size: many; J: TRBJ2-7; CDR3: CSVKTSSSGYEQYF; DNA: TGCAGCGTGAAGACGTCTTCTAGCGGCTACGAGCAGTACTTC
D: -; V: TRBV20-1; size: many; J: TRBJ1-5; CDR3: CSARGVIGNQPQHF; DNA: TGCAGTGCTAGAGGTGTTATCGGCAATCAGCCCCAGCATTTT
D: -; V: TRBV20-1; size: many; J: TRBJ2-3; CDR3: CSASVDSDTQYF; DNA: TGCAGTGCTAGTGTCGACTCGGATACGCAGTATTTT
D: -; V: TRBV20-1; size: -; J: TRBJ1-1; CDR3: CSARDRYSGGDTEAFF; DNA: TGCAGTGCTAGAGATCGGTATAGTGGGGGGGACACTGAAGCTTTCTTT
D: -; V: TRBV6-5; size: many; J: TRBJ2-2; CDR3: CASSYRAGNTGELFF; DNA: TGTGCCAGCAGTTACAGGGCGGGGAACACCGGGGAGCTGTTTTTT
D: TRBD2; V: TRBV4-3; size: many; J: TRBJ2-7; CDR3: CASSQDRGGRATYEQYF; DNA: TGCGCCAGCAGCCAAGATCGGGGCGGGAGGGCGACTTACGAGCAGTACTTC
D: -; V: TRBV28; size: many; J: TRBJ1-6; CDR3: CASRPITRTVHNSPLHF; DNA: TGTGCCAGCAGACCCATAACACGGACAGTTCATAATTCACCCCTCCACTTT
D: -; V: TRBV5-4; size: -; J: TRBJ1-4; CDR3: CASSQDGWGAEKLFF; DNA: TGTGCCAGCAGCCAGGACGGGTGGGGTGCTGAAAAACTGTTTTTT
D: TRBD1; V: TRBV6-5; size: many; J: TRBJ2-7; CDR3: CASSYTVTPGQHYEQYF; DNA: TGTGCCAGCAGTTACACCGTGACCCCGGGACAGCACTACGAGCAGTACTTC
D: -; V: TRBV7-2; size: few; J: TRBJ2-3; CDR3: CASSLIWTDTQYF; DNA: TGTGCCAGCAGCTTAATTTGGACAGATACGCAGTATTTT
D: TRBD2; V: TRBV20-1; size: -; J: TRBJ2-5; CDR3: CSARDGTSGRETQYF; DNA: TGCAGTGCTAGAGATGGAACTAGCGGGAGAGAGACCCAGTACTTC
D: -; V: TRBV28; size: many; J: TRBJ2-1; CDR3: CASSLNRRNEQFF; DNA: TGTGCCAGCAGTTTAAATAGGAGGAATGAGCAGTTCTTC
D: TRBD2; V: TRBV7-2; size: many; J: TRBJ2-3; CDR3: CASSLRAGGYSDTQYF; DNA: TGTGCCAGCAGCCTTAGAGCGGGAGGGTATTCGGATACGCAGTATTTT
D: -; V: TRBV18; size: many; J: TRBJ2-1; CDR3: CASSPPASPNEQFF; DNA: TGTGCCAGCTCACCACCGGCTAGCCCGAATGAGCAGTTCTTC
D: -; V: TRBV20-1; size: many; J: TRBJ1-2; CDR3: CSARDPWPANYGYTF; DNA: TGCAGTGCTAGGGATCCGTGGCCCGCTAACTATGGCTACACCTTC
D: -; V: TRBV20-1; size: few; J: TRBJ2-6; CDR3: CSARVQGFFSSGANVLTF; DNA: TGCAGTGCTAGAGTCCAGGGCTTTTTTAGCTCTGGGGCCAACGTCCTGACTTTC
D: -; V: TRBV6-2/TRBV6-3; size: few; J: TRBJ2-4; CDR3: CASSTTDLAKNIQYF; DNA: TGTGCCAGCAGTACCACAGACCTAGCCAAAAACATTCAGTACTTC
D: TRBD1; V: TRBV20-1; size: many; J: TRBJ1-5; CDR3: CSASYQGAFGNQPQHF; DNA: TGCAGTGCTAGTTACCAGGGGGCGTTTGGCAATCAGCCCCAGCATTTT
D: -; V: TRBV7-3; size: many; J: TRBJ2-6; CDR3: CASSLTGFGANVLTF; DNA: TGTGCCAGCAGCTTAACGGGGTTTGGGGCCAACGTCCTGACTTTC
D: -; V: TRBV5-1; size: few; J: TRBJ1-1; CDR3: CASSLGTMNTEAFF; DNA: TGCGCCAGCAGCTTGGGTACCATGAACACTGAAGCTTTCTTT
D: -; V: TRBV3-1; size: many; J: TRBJ2-1; CDR3: CASSQVSLLSYNEQFF; DNA: TGTGCCAGCAGCCAAGTCTCCCTTTTATCCTACAATGAGCAGTTCTTC
D: -; V: TRBV2; size: many; J: TRBJ1-5; CDR3: CASSEAFQDSNQPQHF; DNA: TGTGCCAGCAGTGAAGCATTCCAGGACAGCAATCAGCCCCAGCATTTT
D: -; V: TRBV7-9; size: -; J: TRBJ2-7; CDR3: CASRDSYEQYF; DNA: TGTGCCAGCAGGGACTCCTACGAGCAGTACTTC
D: -; V: TRBV20-1; size: many; J: TRBJ2-7; CDR3: CSARETGRYEQYF; DNA: TGCAGTGCTAGAGAAACGGGAAGGTACGAGCAGTACTTC
D: TRBD1; V: TRBV24-1; size: many; J: TRBJ2-2; CDR3: CATNPGGSDTGELFF; DNA: TGTGCCACTAACCCAGGGGGCTCAGACACCGGGGAGCTGTTTTTT
D: -; V: TRBV20-1; size: many; J: TRBJ1-2; CDR3: CSARVRTSGTYYGYTF; DNA: TGCAGTGCTAGAGTCCGGACTTCCGGGACATACTATGGCTACACCTTC
D: -; V: TRBV6-1; size: many; J: TRBJ1-6; CDR3: CAIGDNSPLHF; DNA: TGTGCCATAGGGGATAATTCACCCCTCCACTTT
D: -; V: TRBV5-1; size: -; J: TRBJ2-7; CDR3: CASSLASGILSYEQYF; DNA: TGCGCCAGCAGCTTGGCCAGCGGAATTCTCTCCTACGAGCAGTACTTC
D: TRBD1; V: TRBV7-9; size: many; J: TRBJ1-6; CDR3: CASSPGGQYNSPLHF; DNA: TGTGCCAGCAGCCCAGGGGGACAATATAATTCACCCCTCCACTTT
D: TRBD2; V: TRBV5-1; size: many; J: TRBJ2-7; CDR3: CASSLAPLAGSYEQYF; DNA: TGCGCCAGCAGCTTGGCCCCACTAGCGGGATCCTACGAGCAGTACTTC
D: -; V: TRBV5-5; size: few; J: TRBJ2-1; CDR3: CASSPRRPGSLREQFF; DNA: TGTGCCAGCAGCCCTCGACGACCCGGTTCCCTCCGTGAGCAGTTCTTC
D: -; V: TRBV20-1; size: many; J: TRBJ2-5; CDR3: CSASGQHQETQYF; DNA: TGCAGTGCTAGTGGCCAACACCAAGAGACCCAGTACTTC